The 26 T cell receptor beta chains below all came from one sample that was sequenced in a study of T-cell reconstitution after alpha-beta-depleted transplantation in children (dated by TCRdb to about 2016). Preparation of the library involved PCR. The sequencing machine was an Illumina HiSeq 2500. To normalize quantification of the TCRbeta repertoire, the TCR libraries were built with molecular barcoding that relied on unique molecular identifiers. The raw public data were reprocessed by TCRdb itself: fastp quality trimming at Q25, MiXCR clonotype calling, in-frame beta chains only. Each entry is one CDR3 protein sequence, shown with its most common DNA and genes. The table for this sample lists about 78,000 distinct CDR3 sequences; roughly 15% of them were counted only once. The top ten constitute 25% to 30% of the sample. This specimen's treatment or condition label, per the study, means: allogeneic hematopoietic cell transplantation with graft depleted of TCRalphabeta T cells and CD19 B cells.

The source was PBMCs, mostly from graft donor cells, collected 180 days after TCRalphabeta/CD19-depleted stem cell transplant. The source is a male patient aged 2 to 10 who had a stem cell transplant for acute lymphoblastic leukemia, so the T cells may come from the graft donor.

The CDR3: CSTGGQGARSKDTQYF. CDR3 in DNA: TGCAGCACCGGGGGACAGGGGGCGCGATCTAAAGATACGCAGTATTTT. V gene TRBV29-1 combines with J gene TRBJ2-3; TRBD1 aligns across 12 bases. V shed 8 bases, J shed 5 bases, and the junction held 14 bases outside the gene matches. The germline CDR1 and CDR2 sequences are SQVTM and ANQGSEA. The CDR3 consists of 16 residues.

A few counts support this clonotype. This sequence joins TRBV29-1 and TRBJ2-3; D is ambiguous. This CDR3 region has 10 residues. V gave up 6 bases and J gave up 2 bases, with 3 bases separating them. Per the germline V gene, CDR1 is SQVTM and CDR2 is ANQGSEA. CDR3 coding DNA: TGCAGCGTCTACACAGATACGCAGTATTTT. This encodes CSVYTDTQYF.

Worth noting for this clonotype: The CDR3 end shows no conserved phenylalanine or tryptophan, and so a read error is likely. The genes are TRBV11-1 and TRBJ1-1; D gene ambiguous. Trimming left V 3 bases short and J 1 base short, with 3 bases between. The CDR3 consists of 12 residues. The V gene's germline CDR1 is SGHAT and CDR2 FQDESV (reference sequence). The CDR3 loop reads CASSFGNTEAFS. The CDR3 DNA is TGTGCCAGCAGCTTTGGGAACACTGAAGCTTTCTCT.

The chain has TRBV28 and TRBJ1-2; 7 bases match TRBD1. V lost 4 bases, J lost 5 bases, and 28 bases stayed unmatched. Germline CDR1 and CDR2: MDHEN and SYDVKM. The CDR3 loop spans 21 amino acids. CDR3 region: CASSYERWTGRTIRQDYGYTF. CDR3 DNA sequence: TGTGCCAGCAGTTACGAGCGTTGGACAGGCCGCACTATACGCCAGGATTATGGCTACACCTTC.

V gene TRBV11-2 combines with J gene TRBJ1-1; 7 bases are a match to TRBD1. The CDR3 sequence is 15 residues long. CDR1 is SGHAT, CDR2 FQNNGV, per germline. The J segment lost 5 bases and the V segment lost 3 bases, leaving 9 bases of the junction unmatched. CDR3 residues: CASSFWAGGWTEAFF. CDR3 DNA sequence: TGTGCCAGCAGCTTTTGGGCAGGGGGTTGGACTGAAGCTTTCTTT.

This clonotype was seen only a few times. This chain links TRBV9 with TRBJ2-7; 7 bases agree with TRBD1. Germline values: CDR1 SGDLS, CDR2 YYNGEE. Trimming at V came to 0 bases and at J to 1 base, leaving 4 bases not matched to a gene. The CDR3 loop spans 15 amino acids. CDR3 sequence reads: CASSVGPGQSYEQYF. The CDR3 nucleotides are TGTGCCAGCAGCGTAGGCCCGGGACAGTCCTACGAGCAGTACTTC.

This clonotype showed up many times. This chain links TRBV25-1 with TRBJ2-1; 14 bases fit TRBD2. Trimming at V came to 7 bases and at J to 8 bases, leaving 4 bases not matched to a gene. The V gene's germline CDR1 is MGHDK and CDR2 SYGVNS. This CDR3 comprises 14 residues. CDR3 sequence: CASTRLAGGDEQFF. CDR3 DNA sequence: TGTGCCAGCACCAGACTAGCGGGAGGGGATGAGCAGTTCTTC.

This clonotype has at least ten counts. The V and J genes are TRBV29-1 and TRBJ2-7, with D hard to call. Germline V gives CDR1 SQVTM, CDR2 ANQGSEA. This CDR3 region has 12 residues. The germline V and J ends were trimmed by 3 bases and 5 bases, with 11 bases remaining between them. The CDR3 nucleotides are TGCAGCGTTGAGGGGAACGGGCACGAGCAGTACTTC. Its protein product is CSVEGNGHEQYF.

This clonotype has only a few counts. V is TRBV7-7 and J is TRBJ2-5; TRBD1 matches at 10 bases. V lost 5 bases and J lost 1; bases outside the gene matches: 7. The CDR3 runs to 16 residues. Germline-derived CDR1 and CDR2 are SSHAT and FNYEAQ (reference sequence). DNA of the CDR3: TGTGCCAGCAGCCCTCCGGGACAGGGGCTCCAAGAGACCCAGTACTTC. Amino acid sequence: CASSPPGQGLQETQYF.

This clonotype was picked up many times. This chain links TRBV5-1 with TRBJ2-1; D is perhaps TRBD2 (5 bases). The CDR3 runs to 16 residues. Germline lookup yields CDR1 SGHRS and CDR2 YFSETQ. Trimming stripped 1 base from V and 0 bases from J, with 11 bases between. The CDR3 DNA follows: TGCGCCAGCAGCTTGCCAGCGGTTGTCTCCTACAATGAGCAGTTCTTC. Translating it yields CASSLPAVVSYNEQFF.

The gene calls are TRBV20-1 and TRBJ2-7; a possible D gene is TRBD1 (5 bases). This CDR3 has 13 amino acids. The V gene's germline CDR1 is DFQATT and CDR2 SNEGSKA (reference sequence). With 0 bases removed from V and 3 bases from J, the gap between germline ends came to 9 bases. The CDR3 loop reads CSARDGRVYEQYF. Here the CDR3 DNA reads TGCAGTGCTAGAGATGGCAGGGTCTACGAGCAGTACTTC.

In regard to this clonotype: The junction departs from the called germline gene at one end, perhaps through a read error. V gene TRBV5-1 combines with J gene TRBJ2-5; no definite D call. Germline CDR1 SGHRS, CDR2 YFSETQ. The CDR3 covers 11 residues. The CDR3 loop reads CANSSQETQYF. The CDR3 nucleotides read TGCGCCAACAGCTCCCAAGAGACCCAGTACTTC.

There are a few counts of this clonotype. The gene calls are TRBV6-5 and TRBJ2-5; 9 bases align to TRBD1. Per germline, CDR1 MNHEY and CDR2 SVGAGI. The trim removed 0 bases at V and 5 bases at J, leaving 7 bases unmatched. The CDR3 spans 16 residues. The DNA for the CDR3 is TGTGCCAGCAGTTACTCCTGGGACAGGGTTGGGGAGACCCAGTACTTC. Amino acid sequence: CASSYSWDRVGETQYF.

This clonotype was counted a few times. The chain carries TRBV6-2 or TRBV6-3 and TRBJ1-2; D unclear. Trimming shortened V by 6 bases and J by 8 bases, and 10 bases separated the two germline ends. This CDR3 is built from 11 residues. Germline CDR1 reads MNHEY; CDR2 reads SVGEGT. The CDR3 bases are TGTGCCAGCAGCCGTCCGGCCGGCTACACCTTC. Residues: CASSRPAGYTF.

This clonotype showed up just a few times. The rearrangement uses TRBV9 and TRBJ2-7; TRBD2 matches 8 bases. Germline V gene sequence: CDR1 SGDLS, CDR2 YYNGEE. This CDR3 is built from 11 residues. V was pared by 4 bases and J by 9 bases, with 3 bases of the junction left unmatched. The CDR3 nucleotides read TGTGCCAGCAGCCCGGGGGGGCGGCAGTACTTC. It is translated as CASSPGGRQYF. The full variable domain, with the rest looked up from reference TRBV9 and TRBJ2-7, is DSGVTQTPKHLITATGQRVTLRCSPRSGDLSVYWYQQSLDQGLQFLIQYYNGEERAKGNILERFSAQQFPDLHSELNLSSLELGDSALYFCASSPGGRQYFGPGTRLTVT.

This sequence joins TRBV4-2 and TRBJ2-3, with TRBD2 matching over 8 bases. CDR3 size: 16 residues. J gave up 4 bases and V 2 bases, and 8 bases lay outside the gene matches. Germline CDR1 reads LGHNA; CDR2 reads YNFKEQ. The CDR3 is CASSQSGTRRADTQYF. The CDR3 DNA reads TGTGCCAGCAGCCAATCCGGGACTAGGAGGGCAGATACGCAGTATTTT.

The rearrangement links TRBV9 to TRBJ2-2; D gene ambiguous. The V end was cut by 2 bases, the J end by 7 bases, with 9 bases between. CDR3 size: 13 residues. In germline, CDR1 is SGDLS, CDR2 YYNGEE. CDR3 nucleotides: TGTGCCAGCAGCGTGACACAGAGCGGGGAGCTGTTTTTT. It encodes CASSVTQSGELFF.

The sample holds many counts of this clonotype. This sequence joins TRBV7-2 and TRBJ2-3, with 9 bases fitting TRBD2. CDR1 is SGHTA, CDR2 FQGNSA, per germline. With V trimmed by 7 bases and J by 0 bases, 11 bases remained unmatched. The CDR3 contains 17 residues. The CDR3 loop reads CASMRLAGFASTDTQYF. For the CDR3, the DNA is TGTGCCAGCATGCGGCTAGCGGGGTTCGCTAGCACAGATACGCAGTATTTT.

The gene calls are TRBV29-1 and TRBJ2-7; 7 nucleotides agree with TRBD2. This CDR3 contains 13 residues. Germline values: CDR1 SQVTM, CDR2 ANQGSEA. V lost 1 base and J lost 3; bases outside the gene matches: 3. The CDR3 DNA reads as TGCAGCGTTGAAGGCCTAGCGGACTACGAGCAGTACTTC. It is translated as CSVEGLADYEQYF.

The V gene is TRBV30, the J gene TRBJ2-1; maybe TRBD1 (6 bases). CDR1 and CDR2 from the germline V gene are GTSNPN and SVGIG (reference sequence). The V end was cut by 5 bases, the J end by 1 base, with 12 bases between. The CDR3 covers 14 residues. CDR3: CAWRTGWSYNEQFF. The CDR3 DNA is TGTGCCTGGCGAACAGGGTGGTCCTACAATGAGCAGTTCTTC.

This clonotype was picked up a small number of times. The J gene is TRBJ2-7, the V gene TRBV21-1; the DNA was not compared with TRBD2, the D call given in the table. TRBV21-1 is noted as a pseudogene. This CDR3 contains 16 residues. CDR3 nucleotide sequence: TGTGCCAGAGGACTAGCGGGAGCTCCCCCCTCCTACGAGCAGTACTTC. Its translation: CARGLAGAPPSYEQYF.

This clonotype was detected only a few times. The chain is built from TRBV5-1 and TRBJ2-7; 10 bases match TRBD2. The germline CDR1 and CDR2 sequences are SGHRS and YFSETQ. The junction had 5 bases not matched to a gene; V was cut back by 2 bases and J by 6 bases. This CDR3 has 14 residues. The CDR3 region has the DNA TGCGCCAGCAGCTTCACTAGCGGGATACCCGAGCAGTACTTC. Translation gives CASSFTSGIPEQYF.

The chain employs TRBV6-2 or TRBV6-3 and TRBJ2-1; maybe TRBD2 (5 bases). The CDR3 runs 12 residues. V lost 7 bases to trimming and J lost 7 bases, with 11 bases between them. Germline V gene sequence: CDR1 MNHEY, CDR2 SVGEGT. CDR3: CASIPGENEQFF. DNA for the CDR3: TGTGCCAGCATCCCCGGGGAGAATGAGCAGTTCTTC.

This clonotype appeared a few times. The chain couples TRBV4-2 to TRBJ2-2, with no clear D. This CDR3 contains 13 residues. Germline assignment: CDR1 LGHNA and CDR2 YNFKEQ. V dropped 4 bases and J dropped 3 bases, with 6 bases sitting between them. As DNA, the CDR3 is TGTGCCAGCAGCCGGAGTGACACCGGGGAGCTGTTTTTT. Its protein product is CASSRSDTGELFF.

The chain uses TRBV5-1 and TRBJ2-7, with D perhaps given as TRBD1 or TRBD2 (5 bases each). CDR3 length: 20 amino acids. Looked up from germline, CDR1 is SGHRS and CDR2 is YFSETQ. V was clipped by 2 bases and J by 2 bases, with 29 bases between them. The CDR3 sequence: CASSFREPRWAGPAPYEQYF. CDR3 sequence (DNA): TGCGCCAGCAGCTTCAGGGAACCTCGTTGGGCGGGCCCGGCCCCCTACGAGCAGTACTTC. The variable domain in full, completed from reference TRBV5-1 and TRBJ2-7, reads KAGVTQTPRYLIKTRGQQVTLSCSPISGHRSVSWYQQTPGQGLQFLFEYFSETQRNKGNFPGRFSGRQFSNSRSEMNVSTLELGDSALYLCASSFREPRWAGPAPYEQYFGPGTRLTVT.

This clonotype was picked up a small number of times. The J gene is TRBJ2-1, the V gene TRBV20-1; 8 bases agree with TRBD2. J gave up 3 bases and V 3 bases, and 4 bases lay outside the gene matches. CDR3 size: 14 residues. Germline V lookup: CDR1 DFQATT, CDR2 SNEGSKA (reference sequence). The CDR3 nucleotides read TGCAGTGCTAGTACTAGCGGCGTCTACAATGAGCAGTTCTTC. Its protein is CSASTSGVYNEQFF.